The table lists the clone carrying this T cell receptor beta chain with a few counts. Its cognate antigen is unknown. The CDR3 contains 15 residues. The germline V and J ends were trimmed by 7 bases and 0 bases, with 10 bases remaining between them. The data belong to a study of T-cell memory formation after mild COVID-19. On the study more broadly: TCR clusters largely stayed donor specific.

Overall study results and limits: SARS-CoV-2 specificity was not confirmed for second-wave clones peaking on day 37. CD4+ contracting clones were mainly CM and EM; CD8+ ones, EMRA.

Employing constant-segment primers, 5'RACE generated TCR alpha and TCR beta cDNA libraries bearing sample barcodes and UMIs. TCRdb itself ran the 5' RACE reads through MiXCR, one entry per CDR3 protein. The sample has about 210,000 distinct CDR3 sequences; around 25% are singletons. Sequenced material: PBMCs or a T cell subset sorted from them (not recorded which). The sequence derives from an adult woman who had mild COVID-19 (a few samples of this study predate the infection). Cell type and time point are not known. The chain joins TRBV12-3 or TRBV12-4 to TRBJ2-6, with no clear D. Written as DNA, the CDR3 is TGTGCCAGCACCGCGGATAACTCTGGGGCCAACGTCCTGACTTTC. Translated: CASTADNSGANVLTF.